The 24 T cell receptor beta chains presented below share a single source sample, sequenced in a study of control samples from healthy donors and cancer patients. Produced via immunoSEQ multiplex PCR; TCRdb's table is partial and in-frame only. This table has about 170,000 clones, 91% appearing once. Source material: blood. These TCRs come from a woman aged 25 to 39 in good health.

The rearrangement uses TRBV15 and TRBJ1-2; D might be TRBD1 (6 bases). Per germline, CDR1 LNHNV and CDR2 YYDKDF (reference sequence). CDR3 length: 13 amino acids. The V end lost 0 bases, the J end lost 4 bases, and 6 bases lay between the germline ends. The CDR3 DNA sequence: TGTGCCACCAGCAGAGAACAGGGCTATGGCTACACCTTC. Protein sequence: CATSREQGYGYTF. The complete variable domain, with remaining parts taken from reference TRBV15 and TRBJ1-2, reads DAMVIQNPRYQVTQFGKPVTLSCSQTLNHNVMYWYQQKSSQAPKLLFHYYDKDFNNEADTPDNFQSRRPNTSFCFLDIRSPGLGDTAMYLCATSREQGYGYTFGSGTRLTVV.

CDR3 DNA: TGCAGCGTGCAAAAGGCTGGCGGGGGGGCCTACGAGCAGTACTTC. It specifies CSVQKAGGGAYEQYF. The chain links TRBV29-1 to TRBJ2-7, with 9 bases lining up with TRBD2. Trimming took 6 bases from V and 2 from J; bases not matched to a gene: 11. This CDR3 is 15 amino acids long. Germline V gene lookup returns CDR1 SQVTM and CDR2 ANQGSEA.

V and J are TRBV29-1 and TRBJ1-2, with TRBD1 as a possible D gene (6 bases). The germline V and J ends were trimmed by 2 bases and 6 bases, with 10 bases remaining between them. The CDR3 length is 12 residues. Germline loops: CDR1 SQVTM, CDR2 ANQGSEA. The CDR3 DNA follows: TGCAGCGTTGAACGACAGGATCATGGCTACACCTTC. Amino acid sequence: CSVERQDHGYTF.

J is TRBJ2-5 and V is TRBV11-3; 11 bases line up with TRBD2. With 5 bases clipped from V and 2 bases from J, the junction kept 4 bases outside the gene matches. Germline lookup yields CDR1 SGHNT and CDR2 YENEEA. The CDR3 is made up of 15 amino acids. The CDR3 is CASSPSGRFQETQYF. CDR3 sequence (DNA): TGTGCCAGCAGCCCTAGCGGGAGGTTTCAAGAGACCCAGTACTTC.

Note on this clone: This sample includes further DNA sequences coding for the same CDR3. The chain links TRBV27 to TRBJ1-5, with TRBD1 as a possible D gene (5 bases). The germline V gene has CDR1 MNHEY and CDR2 SMNVEV (reference sequence). The CDR3 loop spans 14 amino acids. The V end lost 3 bases, the J end lost 3 bases, and 9 bases lay between the germline ends. The CDR3 nucleotides read TGTGCCAGCAGTTTCGGGGCAGACAATCAGCCCCAGCATTTT. This translates into CASSFGADNQPQHF.

This chain connects TRBV6-7 to TRBJ1-5, with 7 nucleotides matching TRBD1. TRBV6-7 is filed as an ORF, its function uncertain. The CDR3 loop spans 14 amino acids. The V and J ends lost 2 bases and 5 bases, in that order; junction bases with no gene match: 3. DNA of the CDR3: TGTGCCAGCAGTTACAGGCAGGGGGATCAGCCCCAGCATTTT. Encoded protein: CASSYRQGDQPQHF.

The genes are TRBV6-4 and TRBJ2-1; tentative D call: TRBD1 (6 bases). Per the germline V gene, CDR1 is MRHNA and CDR2 is SNTAGT. Trimming left V 6 bases short and J 5 bases short, with 14 bases between. CDR3 size: 14 residues. The CDR3 protein is CASRPGQENNEQFF. CDR3 coding DNA: TGTGCCAGCAGACCGGGACAAGAAAACAATGAGCAGTTCTTC.

The V call is TRBV30, the J call TRBJ2-3; 9 nucleotides match TRBD2. The germline gives CDR1 GTSNPN, CDR2 SVGIG (reference sequence). CDR3 length: 16 residues. Unmatched junction bases numbered 13, after V lost 8 bases and J lost 1 base. This CDR3 is CARSLAGVGGTDTQYF. Here the CDR3 DNA reads TGTGCCCGGTCTTTAGCGGGAGTCGGGGGCACAGATACGCAGTATTTT.

The J gene is TRBJ2-2, the V gene TRBV13, with D possibly matching TRBD1 (6 bases). This CDR3 region has 16 residues. Trimming took 0 bases from V and 0 from J, leaving 8 bases between them. Per germline, CDR1 PRHDT and CDR2 FYEKMQ (reference sequence). CDR3 coding DNA: TGTGCCAGCAGCTTAGGGCCAGGGGCGAACACCGGGGAGCTGTTTTTT. Its translation: CASSLGPGANTGELFF. Full variable domain (rest looked up from reference TRBV13 and TRBJ2-2): AAGVIQSPRHLIKEKRETATLKCYPIPRHDTVYWYQQGPGQDPQFLISFYEKMQSDKGSIPDRFSAQQFSDYHSELNMSSLELGDSALYFCASSLGPGANTGELFFGEGSRLTVL.

The chain joins TRBV5-3 to TRBJ2-7; a possible D gene is TRBD1 (5 bases). TRBV5-3 is treated as an ORF (open reading frame) with a function not yet certain. Trimming cost V 4 bases and J 0 bases, with 8 bases left between them. The CDR3 is 13 amino acids. In DNA form, the CDR3 reads TGTGCCAGAAGCCGACAGAGCTCCTACGAGCAGTACTTC. Encoded protein: CARSRQSSYEQYF.

The V call is TRBV6-4, the J call TRBJ1-5; D is unresolved. This CDR3 has 13 amino acids. V gave up 4 bases and J gave up 2 bases, with 6 bases separating them. The V gene's germline CDR1 is MRHNA and CDR2 SNTAGT. The CDR3 region is CASSAQGNQPQHF. CDR3 in DNA: TGTGCCAGCAGTGCCCAGGGCAATCAGCCCCAGCATTTT.

This clone was picked up a small number of times. This sequence joins TRBV29-1 and TRBJ1-1; TRBD1 matches 7 bases. CDR1 and CDR2 (germline): SQVTM, ANQGSEA. The length of the CDR3 is 13 residues. The ends lost 5 bases at V and 5 bases at J; junction bases unmatched: 8. The CDR3 is CSVMTGKETEAFF. CDR3 in DNA: TGCAGCGTTATGACAGGGAAGGAGACTGAAGCTTTCTTT.

The chain couples TRBV24-1 to TRBJ2-3, with 7 nucleotides matching TRBD1. CDR1 is KGHDR, CDR2 SFDVKD, per germline. This CDR3 comprises 15 residues. V was clipped by 0 bases and J by 5 bases; unmatched bases: 4. The CDR3: CATSDLTGDQDTQYF. CDR3 DNA sequence: TGTGCCACCAGTGATTTGACAGGGGATCAAGATACGCAGTATTTT.

The chain carries TRBV6-2 or TRBV6-3 and TRBJ2-3, with D perhaps matching TRBD2 (7 bases). Trimming stripped 5 bases from V and 2 bases from J, with 20 bases between. Germline CDR1 is MNHEY and CDR2 is SVGEGT. CDR3 length: 17 amino acids. CDR3 in amino acids: CASSPTGLGPSTDTQYF. DNA for the CDR3: TGTGCCAGCAGTCCGACAGGACTAGGCCCGTCCACAGATACGCAGTATTTT.

V gene TRBV27 combines with J gene TRBJ2-7, with 9 bases that match TRBD1. The J segment lost 6 bases and the V segment lost 5 bases, leaving 5 bases of the junction unmatched. The CDR3 extends over 13 amino acids. Germline CDR1 MNHEY, CDR2 SMNVEV (reference sequence). The CDR3 DNA sequence: TGTGCCAGCAGTCCCGGGACAGGGAGCGAGCAGTACTTC. It specifies CASSPGTGSEQYF.

CDR3 bases: TGTGCCAGCTCACCCCAGAGCCAAGAGACCCAGTACTTC. It encodes CASSPQSQETQYF. The rearrangement joins TRBV18 to TRBJ2-5; D gene uncertain. V lost 3 bases to trimming and J lost 1 base, with 6 bases between them. Germline CDR1 reads KGHSH; CDR2 reads LQKENI. This CDR3 has 13 amino acids.

This clone was found once. The chain recombines TRBV5-1 with TRBJ2-5, with D maybe TRBD1 (6 bases). Trimming took 3 bases from V and 5 from J, leaving 17 bases between them. Per germline, CDR1 SGHRS and CDR2 YFSETQ. CDR3 length equals 15 residues. This chain's CDR3 is CASSSGADIIETQYF. The CDR3 region has the DNA TGCGCCAGCAGCTCAGGGGCCGACATAATCGAGACCCAGTACTTC.

This chain connects TRBV12-3 or TRBV12-4 to TRBJ2-3; D not resolved. V was clipped by 1 base and J by 6 bases, with 8 bases between them. The CDR3 loop spans 13 amino acids. CDR3 sequence: CASSLGRSDTQYF. The CDR3 region has the DNA TGTGCCAGCAGTTTAGGGCGGAGCGATACGCAGTATTTT.

The J gene is TRBJ1-6, the V gene TRBV14; 9 bases are a match to TRBD1. Trimming removed 5 bases from V and 4 bases from J; junction bases left unmatched: 9. Germline loops: CDR1 SGHDN, CDR2 FVKESK. The CDR3 is made up of 17 amino acids. CDR3 coding DNA: TGTGCCAGCAGCAAGACAGGGGGAGGAGGATATAATTCACCCCTCCACTTT. Amino acids: CASSKTGGGGYNSPLHF.

The chain links TRBV6-1 to TRBJ2-1, with 15 bases identical to TRBD2. Germline assignment: CDR1 MNHNS and CDR2 SASEGT. The CDR3 has 16 residues. With V trimmed by 4 bases and J by 4 bases, 2 bases remained unmatched. Here the CDR3 DNA reads TGTGCCAGCAGTGGGACTAGCGGGGGGGCTTACAATGAGCAGTTCTTC. Protein product: CASSGTSGGAYNEQFF.

The V call is TRBV7-3, the J call TRBJ2-7; TRBD1 aligns across 8 bases. Germline lookup yields CDR1 SGHTA and CDR2 FQGTGA. CDR3 size: 14 residues. The V and J ends lost 3 bases and 3 bases, in that order; junction bases with no gene match: 4. The CDR3 here is CASSFGQGDYEQYF. CDR3 DNA: TGTGCCAGCAGCTTTGGACAGGGAGACTACGAGCAGTACTTC. Together with reference TRBV7-3 and TRBJ2-7, the CDR3 gives the full variable domain: GAGVSQTPSNKVTEKGKYVELRCDPISGHTALYWYRQSLGQGPEFLIYFQGTGAADDSGLPNDRFFAVRPEGSVSTLKIQRTERGDSAVYLCASSFGQGDYEQYFGPGTRLTVT.

This rearrangement joins TRBV7-3 to TRBJ2-3, with a possible D match to TRBD1 (5 bases). Germline assignment: CDR1 SGHTA and CDR2 FQGTGA. The CDR3 loop spans 14 amino acids. Trimming cost V 5 bases and J 2 bases, with 11 bases left between them. The CDR3 DNA reads TGTGCCAGCAGCCCACAGACAGTCACAGATACGCAGTATTTT. Translated, it gives CASSPQTVTDTQYF.

On this clone itself: Other DNA sequences from this sample encode an identical CDR3 as well. The V and J genes are TRBV20-1 and TRBJ1-4; D call uncertain. The CDR3 extends over 10 amino acids. The V and J ends lost 5 bases and 5 bases respectively, with 3 bases between them. The germline CDR1 and CDR2 sequences are DFQATT and SNEGSKA (reference sequence). CDR3 sequence reads: CSAENEKLFF. The CDR3 bases are TGCAGTGCTGAAAATGAAAAACTGTTTTTT.

In the case of this clone: Distinct nucleotide sequences in the sample also encode this CDR3. V is TRBV18 and J is TRBJ2-5; maybe TRBD2 (5 bases). Germline CDR1 KGHSH, CDR2 LQKENI. The CDR3 totals 13 residues. V lost 3 bases to trimming and J lost 2 bases, with 7 bases between them. The CDR3 here is CASSPGVQETQYF. The CDR3 DNA sequence: TGTGCCAGCTCACCGGGAGTTCAAGAGACCCAGTACTTC. Supplemented by reference TRBV18 and TRBJ2-5, the full variable domain reads NAGVMQNPRHLVRRRGQEARLRCSPMKGHSHVYWYRQLPEEGLKFMVYLQKENIIDESGMPKERFSAEFPKEGPSILRIQQVVRGDSAAYFCASSPGVQETQYFGPGTRLLVL.